The next 15 T cell receptor beta chains were all read from a single sample in a study of blood T cells in healthy people across ages. The use of a sample-barcoded 5' primer and a J-beta primer mix characterized a second PCR of about 7 to 12 cycles. TCRdb used MiXCR to reprocess the 5' RACE reads, holding one entry per CDR3 protein. The sample has 650,000 or so distinct CDR3 sequences, 40% to 65% seen once; the top ten hold less than 15%. The specimen sequenced was blood. The receptors originated from a woman of 80 years or more in good health.

The chain combines TRBV6-5 with TRBJ2-1; 13 bases map to TRBD2. V shed 0 bases, J shed 0 bases, and the junction held 8 bases outside the gene matches. CDR1 and CDR2 from the germline V gene are MNHEY and SVGAGI. CDR3 length: 20 amino acids. CDR3 sequence: CASSYSGTSGTYSSYNEQFF. The CDR3 DNA sequence: TGTGCCAGCAGTTACTCTGGGACTAGCGGGACCTATAGCTCCTACAATGAGCAGTTCTTC.

This clonotype was counted once. This sequence joins TRBV4-2 and TRBJ2-1; 7 nucleotides match TRBD2. The CDR3 spans 12 residues. Per the germline V gene, CDR1 is LGHNA and CDR2 is YNFKEQ. The ends lost 6 bases at V and 9 bases at J; junction bases unmatched: 5. The CDR3 here is CASSLTSSEQFF. The DNA for the CDR3 is TGTGCCAGCAGTTTGACTAGCAGTGAGCAGTTCTTC.

The CDR3 DNA sequence: TGCGCCAGCAGCCAACACCCTGGACAGGGGGGCAATGAGCAGTTCTTC. Translation gives CASSQHPGQGGNEQFF. The rearrangement links TRBV4-3 to TRBJ2-1; 10 bases map to TRBD1. Germline lookup yields CDR1 LGHNA and CDR2 YSLEER. The CDR3 consists of 16 residues. Trimming cost V 2 bases and J 6 bases; bases outside gene matches: 7.

This chain links TRBV28 with TRBJ1-2; 7 bases agree with TRBD1. The CDR3 has 14 amino acids. V dropped 7 bases and J dropped 3; count of bases not matched to a gene: 8. Germline V gene data show CDR1 as MDHEN and CDR2 as SYDVKM. The CDR3 coding sequence is TGTGCCAGCAAGTGGGAAGACAGGGACTATGGCTACACCTTC. Encoded protein: CASKWEDRDYGYTF.

This sequence joins TRBV11-1 and TRBJ2-2, with 15 bases that match TRBD2. Losses at the gene ends were 5 bases for V and 5 bases for J; bases not matched to a gene: 6. Germline V gene lookup returns CDR1 SGHAT and CDR2 FQDESV (reference sequence). The CDR3 runs to 17 residues. CDR3 in DNA: TGTGCCAGCAGCGCGGGACTAGCGGGAGGCGGGACCGGGGAGCTGTTTTTT. Translation gives CASSAGLAGGGTGELFF.

The rearrangement links TRBV11-2 to TRBJ2-7; tentative D call: TRBD2 (5 bases). V lost 3 bases to trimming and J lost 6 bases, with 6 bases between them. Germline assignment: CDR1 SGHAT and CDR2 FQNNGV. The CDR3 consists of 11 residues. The CDR3: CASSFTSEQYF. For the CDR3, the DNA is TGTGCCAGCAGCTTTACTAGCGAGCAGTACTTC.

This chain uses TRBV7-7 with TRBJ2-1; no clear D. The CDR3 totals 14 residues. From germline, CDR1 is SSHAT and CDR2 FNYEAQ (reference sequence). Trimming removed 1 base at V and 6 bases at J, with 10 bases between. This CDR3 is CASSLERMPNEQFF. The CDR3 DNA sequence: TGTGCCAGCAGCTTAGAACGGATGCCCAATGAGCAGTTCTTC.

The chain recombines TRBV4-1 with TRBJ2-1, with D hard to call. Per germline, CDR1 MGHRA and CDR2 YSYEKL. The V gene lost 5 bases and the J gene lost 5 bases, with 7 bases spanning the gap. This CDR3 has 12 amino acids. The CDR3 loop is CASSAQNNEQFF. The CDR3 DNA reads as TGCGCCAGCAGCGCGCAGAACAATGAGCAGTTCTTC.

Only a few counts were recorded for this clonotype. The J gene is TRBJ2-7, the V gene TRBV5-1, with TRBD2 identical over 15 bases. The germline V gene encodes CDR1 SGHRS and CDR2 YFSETQ. Unmatched junction bases numbered 5, after V lost 4 bases and J lost 6 bases. The CDR3 consists of 15 residues. The CDR3 nucleotides are TGCGCCAGCAGCATTGGGACTAGCGGGGGGTGCGAGCAGTACTTC. It specifies CASSIGTSGGCEQYF.

Turning to this clonotype: This sequence may be a read error, since a much larger clone differs from it by one base. In DNA, the CDR3 is TGTGCCAGCAGCCAATACACAGATGCGCAGTATTTT. Its protein product is CASSQYTDAQYF. The chain couples TRBV7-2 to TRBJ2-3; the D is unclear. The CDR3 extends over 12 amino acids. Germline-derived CDR1 and CDR2 are SGHTA and FQGNSA.

This rearrangement joins TRBV10-3 to TRBJ2-4; possibly TRBD1 for D (6 bases). The CDR3 contains 15 residues. Trimming removed 2 bases at V and 2 bases at J, with 10 bases between. CDR1 is ENHRY and CDR2 is SYGVKD in the germline V gene. This CDR3 is CAISETTGSKNIQYF. In nucleotides, the CDR3 is TGTGCCATCAGTGAGACAACAGGGTCCAAAAACATTCAGTACTTC.

A remark on this clonotype: This may arise from a read error, as a much more abundant clone is one base away. The V gene is TRBV28, the J gene TRBJ2-7, with no clear D. CDR3 length: 16 residues. In germline, CDR1 is MDHEN, CDR2 SYDVKM. Between the trimmed V and J ends, which lost 4 bases and 0 bases, there was a span of 16 bases. In nucleotides, the CDR3 is TGTGCCAGCAGTTCTCCGACCGGTAGCAGCTCCTACGAGCAGTACTTC. The encoded protein is CASSSPTGSSSYEQYF.

The V call is TRBV20-1, the J call TRBJ2-3; 10 bases map to TRBD2. Germline CDR1 is DFQATT and CDR2 is SNEGSKA (reference sequence). The ends lost 6 bases at V and 2 bases at J; junction bases unmatched: 5. The CDR3 covers 14 residues. CDR3 amino acids: CSARTSGFTDTQYF. The CDR3 coding sequence is TGCAGTGCCAGGACTAGCGGATTCACAGATACGCAGTATTTT.

The chain employs TRBV7-3 and TRBJ2-7; 7 nucleotides agree with TRBD1. There are 17 residues in the CDR3. The V gene end was trimmed by 5 bases and the J gene end by 0 bases; junction bases not matched to a gene: 13. Germline V gives CDR1 SGHTA, CDR2 FQGTGA. CDR3 loop: CASSLLPLTGISYEQYF. In nucleotides, the CDR3 is TGTGCCAGCAGCCTTCTTCCCTTGACAGGGATCTCCTACGAGCAGTACTTC.

About this clonotype: A clone one base away is much larger, so this may be a read error. The chain is built from TRBV7-9 and TRBJ2-5; unclear D gene. The CDR3 runs 15 residues. With 8 bases removed from V and 11 bases from J, the gap between germline ends came to 27 bases. Germline V gene lookup returns CDR1 SEHNR and CDR2 FQNEAQ (reference sequence). As DNA, the CDR3 is TGTGCCAGCCTGAACGTTCGGAACACCGACAATGAGCAGTACTTC. This sequence encodes CASLNVRNTDNEQYF.